This section outlines one T cell receptor (beta chain) sequence together with its context. As yet, its antigen is unknown. This record comes from a study of immune evolution from preneoplasia to lung adenocarcinoma. Study-wide results and caveats: Normal lung had highest clonality; later lesions appeared denser, more diverse.

H&E slides confirmed each diagnosis, reviewed by two pathologists independently. Data came from immunoSEQ multiplex PCR; TCRdb stores just in-frame clones and leaves some out. The sample yields tens of thousands of clones, roughly 70% seen once. The germline V gene has CDR1 MNHNS and CDR2 SASEGT. The CDR3 covers 12 residues. V was cut by 6 bases and J by 3 bases, with 9 bases left in between. This sequence joins TRBV6-1 and TRBJ2-7; no firm D call. The receptor's source is a person between 55 and 70 years old with invasive lung adenocarcinoma. Some clones in this sample may be carry-over from other donors' samples. The sample taken for sequencing was FFPE invasive lung adenocarcinoma tissue. CDR3 region: CASSLPFYEQYF. In nucleotides, the CDR3 is TGTGCCAGCAGCCTGCCTTTCTACGAGCAGTACTTC.